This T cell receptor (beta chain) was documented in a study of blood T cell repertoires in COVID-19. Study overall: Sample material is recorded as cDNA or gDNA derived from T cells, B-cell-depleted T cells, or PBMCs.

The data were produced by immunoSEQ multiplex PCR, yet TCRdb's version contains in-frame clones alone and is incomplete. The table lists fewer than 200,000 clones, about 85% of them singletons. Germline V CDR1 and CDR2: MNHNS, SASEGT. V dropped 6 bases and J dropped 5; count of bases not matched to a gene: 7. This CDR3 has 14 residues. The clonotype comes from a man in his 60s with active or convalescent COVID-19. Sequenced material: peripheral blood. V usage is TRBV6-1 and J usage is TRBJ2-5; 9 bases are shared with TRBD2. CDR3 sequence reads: CASRVGLAVETQYF. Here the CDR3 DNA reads TGTGCCAGCAGAGTGGGACTAGCCGTCGAGACCCAGTACTTC.